These 3 T cell receptor beta chains share one sample of origin, sequenced in a study of radiotherapy plus CTLA-4 blockade in lung cancer. Using immunoSEQ multiplex PCR, the repertoire was profiled, and TCRdb retains in-frame clones only, with some absent. In the table there are about 62,000 clones, approximately 80% of which are singletons. Here the sequenced sample was peripheral blood, taken from a patient treated with radiotherapy plus ipilimumab. The source is a human donor with non-small cell lung cancer who had a complete response to radiotherapy plus ipilimumab.

The genes are TRBV5-4 and TRBJ2-2; D remains ambiguous. Trimming left V 4 bases short and J 1 base short, with 11 bases between. Looked up from germline, CDR1 is SGHNT and CDR2 is YYREEE (reference sequence). The CDR3 sequence is 15 residues long. DNA for the CDR3: TGTGCCAGCAGCGGCAGAACAGAGAACACCGGGGAGCTGTTTTTT. This codes for CASSGRTENTGELFF.

The CDR3: CASSTDLGGGHQPQHF. The CDR3 region has the DNA TGTGCCAGTAGTACCGACCTGGGAGGGGGCCATCAGCCCCAGCATTTT. The chain links TRBV19 to TRBJ1-5, with 7 bases matching TRBD1. Germline V gene data show CDR1 as LNHDA and CDR2 as SQIVND (reference sequence). Losses at the gene ends were 4 bases for V and 5 bases for J; bases not matched to a gene: 11. The CDR3 is made up of 16 amino acids. The whole variable domain, remainder taken from reference TRBV19 and TRBJ1-5, is DGGITQSPKYLFRKEGQNVTLSCEQNLNHDAMYWYRQDPGQGLRLIYYSQIVNDFQKGDIAEGYSVSREKKESFPLTVTSAQKNPTAFYLCASSTDLGGGHQPQHFGDGTRLSIL.

The genes are TRBV18 and TRBJ1-6; no firm D call. V lost 4 bases and J 11 bases, leaving 15 bases between the germline ends. CDR3 length: 14 amino acids. Germline V gene lookup returns CDR1 KGHSH and CDR2 LQKENI. CDR3 sequence: CASSRDVSIPPLHF. Written as DNA, the CDR3 is TGTGCCAGCTCACGTGACGTATCTATACCACCCCTCCACTTT.